These 14 T cell receptor beta chains share one sample of origin, sequenced in a study of early T cells in non-severe SARS-CoV-2 infection. One entry per CDR3 protein results from TCRdb running MiXCR on the 5' RACE reads. The top ten clones hold 3.8% of a sample with about 110,000 distinct CDR3 sequences, roughly an eighth of them seen once. This specimen consisted of whole blood, obtained at baseline. Every receptor here comes from an adult who was a healthcare worker with PCR-confirmed SARS-CoV-2 infection or an uninfected control (not recorded which).

CDR3 sequence reads: CASSKPGRGYNEQFF. The DNA of the CDR3 is TGTGCCAGCAGTAAACCGGGACGGGGATACAATGAGCAGTTCTTC. This rearrangement joins TRBV6-5 to TRBJ2-1, with D perhaps given as TRBD1 or TRBD2 (5 bases each). The CDR3 loop spans 15 amino acids. Trimming left V 5 bases short and J 4 bases short, with 15 bases between. Germline assignment: CDR1 MNHEY and CDR2 SVGAGI.

This clonotype was detected a few times. The rearrangement joins TRBV20-1 to TRBJ1-1, with D possibly TRBD1 on 5 matching bases. This CDR3 comprises 17 residues. Germline V CDR1 and CDR2: DFQATT, SNEGSKA (reference sequence). The V end lost 4 bases, the J end lost 3 bases, and 24 bases lay between the germline ends. This chain's CDR3 is CSATSPGIRARDTEAFF. CDR3 nucleotide sequence: TGCAGTGCTACCAGCCCCGGGATCAGGGCGAGGGACACTGAAGCTTTCTTT.

This clonotype showed up many times. This sequence joins TRBV23-1 and TRBJ2-7; 8 nucleotides line up with TRBD1. TRBV23-1 falls under the ORF class, with uncertain function. The CDR3 spans 14 residues. V trimming: 6 bases; J trimming: 3 bases; junction bases outside the gene matches: 7. CDR3 region: CASRTGVRDYEQYF. The CDR3 DNA sequence: TGCGCCAGCAGGACAGGGGTTCGGGACTACGAGCAGTACTTC.

This clonotype was seen a handful of times. The V and J genes are TRBV28 and TRBJ2-7; perhaps TRBD1 as D (5 bases). This CDR3 has 13 amino acids. V lost 7 bases and J 5 bases, leaving 15 bases between the germline ends. From germline, CDR1 is MDHEN and CDR2 SYDVKM. Here the CDR3 DNA reads TGTGCCAGCAACCAGGGCCTAACCAACGAGCAGTACTTC. It encodes CASNQGLTNEQYF.

This clonotype appeared a few times. The V gene is TRBV30, the J gene TRBJ2-7, with 7 bases identical to TRBD2. The CDR3 sequence is 13 residues long. From germline, CDR1 is GTSNPN and CDR2 SVGIG (reference sequence). With 2 bases clipped from V and 3 bases from J, the junction kept 4 bases outside the gene matches. The CDR3 reads CAWSSGLGYEQYF. CDR3 in DNA: TGTGCCTGGAGTTCCGGACTAGGCTACGAGCAGTACTTC.

This clonotype has more than one count but fewer than ten. The chain's CDR3 is CASSSVPVSTDTQYF. The DNA of the CDR3 is TGTGCCAGCAGTTCGGTCCCTGTGAGCACAGATACGCAGTATTTT. The chain employs TRBV28 and TRBJ2-3; no reliable D call. CDR1 is MDHEN, CDR2 SYDVKM, per germline. Trimming cost V 4 bases and J 0 bases, with 11 bases left between them. This CDR3 spans 15 amino acids.

This clonotype was observed at least ten times. The V call is TRBV28, the J call TRBJ2-7; D is ambiguous. Germline loops: CDR1 MDHEN, CDR2 SYDVKM. Between the trimmed V and J ends, which lost 8 bases and 6 bases, there was a span of 23 bases. The CDR3 sequence is 15 residues long. The CDR3, as DNA: TGTGCCAGCTGGGCTATCAGGTCCGCGCCCTCCGAGCAGTACTTC. Encoded protein: CASWAIRSAPSEQYF. The full variable domain, its missing parts supplied by reference TRBV28 and TRBJ2-7, is DVKVTQSSRYLVKRTGEKVFLECVQDMDHENMFWYRQDPGLGLRLIYFSYDVKMKEKGDIPEGYSVSREKKERFSLILESASTNQTSMYLCASWAIRSAPSEQYFGPGTRLTVT.

This clonotype was picked up a small number of times. The chain carries TRBV28 and TRBJ1-2; D uncertain. The CDR3 length is 16 residues. With 4 bases removed from V and 0 bases from J, the gap between germline ends came to 15 bases. In germline, CDR1 is MDHEN, CDR2 SYDVKM. The CDR3 sequence is CASSSPSHGTNYGYTF. The CDR3 nucleotides read TGTGCCAGCAGTTCCCCATCACATGGTACTAACTATGGCTACACCTTC.

This clonotype showed up just a few times. CDR3 in DNA: TGTGCCAGCAGTTACTTAGCGACGGTCGCTGAAGCTTTCTTT. This encodes CASSYLATVAEAFF. This chain links TRBV6-5 with TRBJ1-1; D is unresolved. The CDR3 is 14 amino acids. Germline CDR1 reads MNHEY; CDR2 reads SVGAGI. The germline V and J ends were trimmed by 1 base and 6 bases, with 12 bases remaining between them.

The V and J genes are TRBV12-3 or TRBV12-4 and TRBJ2-2, with D unclear. This CDR3 is 14 amino acids long. Trimming shortened V by 6 bases and J by 7 bases, and 15 bases separated the two germline ends. The CDR3 loop is CASSRPWTDGELFF. CDR3 DNA: TGTGCCAGCAGCCGCCCATGGACGGACGGGGAGCTGTTTTTT.

This clonotype was picked up a small number of times. This chain connects TRBV10-3 to TRBJ1-6, with a tentative D call TRBD1 (5 bases). The CDR3 length is 13 residues. From germline, CDR1 is ENHRY and CDR2 SYGVKD. Trimming shortened V by 0 bases and J by 10 bases, and 7 bases separated the two germline ends. The CDR3 region is CAISESPGSPLHF. CDR3 nucleotides: TGTGCCATCAGTGAGTCCCCAGGGTCACCCCTCCACTTT.

The table lists this clonotype with a few counts. The rearrangement uses TRBV11-2 and TRBJ2-1; TRBD2 aligns across 13 bases. The CDR3 contains 19 residues. The trim removed 5 bases at V and 0 bases at J, leaving 10 bases unmatched. Looked up from germline, CDR1 is SGHAT and CDR2 is FQNNGV. The CDR3 DNA reads as TGTGCCAGCAGCGCCCGGGGGACTAGCGGGGACAGCTCCTACAATGAGCAGTTCTTC. Its protein is CASSARGTSGDSSYNEQFF.

This clonotype came up a few times. The rearrangement uses TRBV19 and TRBJ1-5; possible D gene TRBD1, 5 bases. V lost 3 bases, J lost 0 bases, and 21 bases lay in between. Germline V gene lookup returns CDR1 LNHDA and CDR2 SQIVND (reference sequence). CDR3 length equals 19 residues. The CDR3 loop is CASSIGRLRGAYSNQPQHF. CDR3 DNA: TGTGCCAGTAGTATTGGCCGCCTTAGAGGGGCCTATAGCAATCAGCCCCAGCATTTT. Filled out from reference TRBV19 and TRBJ1-5, the complete variable domain reads DGGITQSPKYLFRKEGQNVTLSCEQNLNHDAMYWYRQDPGQGLRLIYYSQIVNDFQKGDIAEGYSVSREKKESFPLTVTSAQKNPTAFYLCASSIGRLRGAYSNQPQHFGDGTRLSIL.

The chain has TRBV6-4 and TRBJ2-1; D possibly corresponds to TRBD2 (6 bases). CDR3 length: 16 amino acids. Germline V lookup: CDR1 MRHNA, CDR2 SNTAGT. V lost 0 bases and J lost 2, with 11 bases in between. DNA for the CDR3: TGTGCCAGCAGTGACTCGAAACTAGCAGCCTACAATGAGCAGTTCTTC. It is translated as CASSDSKLAAYNEQFF.